The sequence of this T cell receptor (beta chain) was determined in a study of neurological immune-mediated disorders. Study observations and caveats: Phylogenetic grouping assigned the repertoires of 18 of 34 multiple sclerosis patients to a single related-CDR3 cluster, which may represent a signature. No CDR3 amino acid sequences recurred among expanded clones across subjects, suggesting private repertoires in all groups.

A single run covered 15-18 subjects with over 170 million TCR-beta sequences. TCRdb called the 5' RACE reads again in MiXCR, with one record for every CDR3 protein. The table has 80,000 to 100,000 distinct CDR3 sequences, under 4.5% seen once. There are 13 residues in the CDR3. Trimming cost V 5 bases and J 1 base, with 8 bases left between them. CDR1 and CDR2 from the germline V gene are MNHEY and SVGEGT. This clonotype was picked up many times. Its antigen remains unknown. The receptor comes from a woman in her forties or fifties with multiple sclerosis. The sample consisted of PBMCs. The chain recombines TRBV6-2 or TRBV6-3 with TRBJ1-1; D possibly corresponds to TRBD1 (6 bases). DNA for the CDR3: TGTGCCAGCAGTATACAGGGGAACACTGAAGCTTTCTTT. Amino acids: CASSIQGNTEAFF.